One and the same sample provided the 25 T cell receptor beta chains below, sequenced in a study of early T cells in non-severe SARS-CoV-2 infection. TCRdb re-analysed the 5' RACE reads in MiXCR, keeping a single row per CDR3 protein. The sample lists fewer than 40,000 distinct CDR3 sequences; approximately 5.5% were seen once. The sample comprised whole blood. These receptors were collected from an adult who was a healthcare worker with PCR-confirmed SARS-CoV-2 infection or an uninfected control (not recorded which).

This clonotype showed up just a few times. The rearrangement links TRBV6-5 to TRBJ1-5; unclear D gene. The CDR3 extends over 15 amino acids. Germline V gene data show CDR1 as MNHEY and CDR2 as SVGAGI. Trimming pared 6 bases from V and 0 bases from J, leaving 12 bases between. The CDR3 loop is CASSYSPYSNQPQHF. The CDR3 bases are TGTGCCAGCAGCTATAGTCCGTATAGCAATCAGCCCCAGCATTTT.

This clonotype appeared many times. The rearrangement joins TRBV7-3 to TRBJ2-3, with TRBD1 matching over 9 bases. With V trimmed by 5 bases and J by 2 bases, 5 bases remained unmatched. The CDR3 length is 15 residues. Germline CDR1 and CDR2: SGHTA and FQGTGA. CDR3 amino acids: CASSPRTGDTDTQYF. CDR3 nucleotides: TGTGCCAGCAGCCCCCGGACAGGGGACACAGATACGCAGTATTTT. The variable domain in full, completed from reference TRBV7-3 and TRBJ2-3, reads GAGVSQTPSNKVTEKGKYVELRCDPISGHTALYWYRQSLGQGPEFLIYFQGTGAADDSGLPNDRFFAVRPEGSVSTLKIQRTERGDSAVYLCASSPRTGDTDTQYFGPGTRLTVL.

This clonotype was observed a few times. The CDR3 spells CASRTLGGRIYNEQFF. As DNA, the CDR3 is TGTGCCAGCAGGACCCTAGGGGGGCGAATTTACAATGAGCAGTTCTTC. The rearrangement uses TRBV11-2 and TRBJ2-1; D may be TRBD1 or TRBD2 (6 bases each). The CDR3 is 16 amino acids. CDR1 and CDR2 (germline): SGHAT, FQNNGV. V lost 6 bases, J lost 4 bases, and 19 bases lay in between.

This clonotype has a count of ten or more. The chain's CDR3 is CASSLLAGADTQYF. Here the CDR3 DNA reads TGTGCCAGCAGCTTGCTAGCGGGTGCAGATACGCAGTATTTT. The chain joins TRBV11-2 to TRBJ2-3; 8 bases agree with TRBD2. V lost 3 bases, J lost 4 bases, and 3 bases stayed unmatched. The germline CDR1 and CDR2 sequences are SGHAT and FQNNGV. The CDR3 consists of 14 residues.

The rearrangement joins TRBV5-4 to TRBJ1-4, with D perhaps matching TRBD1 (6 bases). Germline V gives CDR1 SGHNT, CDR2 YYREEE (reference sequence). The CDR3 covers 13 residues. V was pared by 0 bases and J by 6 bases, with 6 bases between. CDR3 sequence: CASSLAGDEKLFF. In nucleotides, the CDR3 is TGTGCCAGCAGCTTGGCAGGGGATGAAAAACTGTTTTTT.

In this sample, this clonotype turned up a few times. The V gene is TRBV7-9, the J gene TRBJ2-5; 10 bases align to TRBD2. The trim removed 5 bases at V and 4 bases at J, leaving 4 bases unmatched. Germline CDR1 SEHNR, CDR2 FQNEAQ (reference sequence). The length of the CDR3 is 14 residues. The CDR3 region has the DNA TGTGCCAGCAGCCCACCTAGCGGGAGAGAGACCCAGTACTTC. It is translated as CASSPPSGRETQYF.

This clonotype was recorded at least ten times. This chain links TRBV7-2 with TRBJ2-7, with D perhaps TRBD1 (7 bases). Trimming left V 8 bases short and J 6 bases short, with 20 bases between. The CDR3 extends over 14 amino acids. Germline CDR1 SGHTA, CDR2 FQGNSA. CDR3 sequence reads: CASGRQGGGSEQYF. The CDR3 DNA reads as TGTGCCAGCGGCAGACAGGGTGGGGGGTCCGAGCAGTACTTC.

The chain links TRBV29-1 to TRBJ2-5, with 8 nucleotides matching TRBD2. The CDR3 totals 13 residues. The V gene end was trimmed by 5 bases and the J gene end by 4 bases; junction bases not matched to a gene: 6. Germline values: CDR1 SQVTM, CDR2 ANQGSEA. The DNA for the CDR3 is TGCAGCGTTCGCCGGGAGGGCCCAGAGACCCAGTACTTC. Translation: CSVRREGPETQYF.

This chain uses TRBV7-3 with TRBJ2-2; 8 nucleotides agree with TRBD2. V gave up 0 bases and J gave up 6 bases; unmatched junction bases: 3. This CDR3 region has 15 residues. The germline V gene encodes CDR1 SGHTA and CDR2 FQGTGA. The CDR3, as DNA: TGTGCCAGCAGCTTAACGGGACTAGGGCCCGGGGAGCTGTTTTTT. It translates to CASSLTGLGPGELFF. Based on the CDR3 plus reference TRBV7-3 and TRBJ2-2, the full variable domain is GAGVSQTPSNKVTEKGKYVELRCDPISGHTALYWYRQSLGQGPEFLIYFQGTGAADDSGLPNDRFFAVRPEGSVSTLKIQRTERGDSAVYLCASSLTGLGPGELFFGEGSRLTVL.

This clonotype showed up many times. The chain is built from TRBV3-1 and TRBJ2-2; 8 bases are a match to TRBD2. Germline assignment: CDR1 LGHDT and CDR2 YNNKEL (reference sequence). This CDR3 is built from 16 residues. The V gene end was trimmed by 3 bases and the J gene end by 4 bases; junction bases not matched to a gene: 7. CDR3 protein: CASSQYLAGSTGELFF. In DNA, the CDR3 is TGTGCCAGCAGCCAGTACTTAGCGGGAAGCACCGGGGAGCTGTTTTTT.

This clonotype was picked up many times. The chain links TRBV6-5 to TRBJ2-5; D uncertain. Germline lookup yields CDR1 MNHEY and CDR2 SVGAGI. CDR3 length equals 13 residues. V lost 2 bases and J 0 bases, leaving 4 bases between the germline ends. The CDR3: CASSYGYQETQYF. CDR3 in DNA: TGTGCCAGCAGTTACGGGTACCAAGAGACCCAGTACTTC.

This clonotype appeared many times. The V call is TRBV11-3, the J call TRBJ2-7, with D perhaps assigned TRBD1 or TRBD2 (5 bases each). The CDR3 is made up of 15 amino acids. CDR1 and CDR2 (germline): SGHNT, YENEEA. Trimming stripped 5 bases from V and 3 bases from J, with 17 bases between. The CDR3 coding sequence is TGTGCCAGCAGCAGTTCCCGGGACCACCTCTACGAGCAGTACTTC. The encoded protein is CASSSSRDHLYEQYF.

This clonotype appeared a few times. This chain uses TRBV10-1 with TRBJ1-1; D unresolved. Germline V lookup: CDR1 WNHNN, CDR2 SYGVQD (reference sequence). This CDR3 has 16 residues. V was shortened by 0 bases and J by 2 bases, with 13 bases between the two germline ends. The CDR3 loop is CASSESTWELNTEAFF. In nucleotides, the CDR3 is TGCGCCAGCAGTGAGTCGACGTGGGAATTAAACACTGAAGCTTTCTTT.

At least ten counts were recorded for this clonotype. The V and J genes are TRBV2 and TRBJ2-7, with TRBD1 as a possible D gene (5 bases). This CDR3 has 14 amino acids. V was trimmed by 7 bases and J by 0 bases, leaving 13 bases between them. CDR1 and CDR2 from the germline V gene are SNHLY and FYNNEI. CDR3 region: CASTDRHPSYEQYF. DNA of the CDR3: TGTGCCAGCACCGACAGACACCCCTCCTACGAGCAGTACTTC.

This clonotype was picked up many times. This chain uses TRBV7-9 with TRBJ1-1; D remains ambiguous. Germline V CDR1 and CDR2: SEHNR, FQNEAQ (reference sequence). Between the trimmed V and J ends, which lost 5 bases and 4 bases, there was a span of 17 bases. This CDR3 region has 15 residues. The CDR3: CASSDPLAAITEAFF. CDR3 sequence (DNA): TGTGCCAGCAGCGACCCATTAGCGGCGATCACTGAAGCTTTCTTT.

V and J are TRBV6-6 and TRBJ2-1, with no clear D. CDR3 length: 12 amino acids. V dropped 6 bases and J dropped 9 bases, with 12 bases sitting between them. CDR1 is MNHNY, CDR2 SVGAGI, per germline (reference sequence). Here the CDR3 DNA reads TGTGCCAGCAGGCGCGGTCCTGGTGAGCAGTTCTTC. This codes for CASRRGPGEQFF.

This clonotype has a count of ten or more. The CDR3 sequence: CASSIPEQWKTEAFF. CDR3 nucleotide sequence: TGTGCCAGCAGTATACCTGAACAGTGGAAGACTGAAGCTTTCTTT. The V gene is TRBV28, the J gene TRBJ1-1; D uncertain. Trimming took off 5 bases at V and 5 bases at J, with 18 bases between the two ends. Germline CDR1 reads MDHEN; CDR2 reads SYDVKM. The CDR3 contains 15 residues.

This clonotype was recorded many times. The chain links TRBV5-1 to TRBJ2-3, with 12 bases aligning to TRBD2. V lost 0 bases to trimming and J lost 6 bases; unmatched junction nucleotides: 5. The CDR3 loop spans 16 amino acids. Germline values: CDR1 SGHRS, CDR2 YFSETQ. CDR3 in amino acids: CASSLAWTSGDDTQYF. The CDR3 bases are TGCGCCAGCAGCTTGGCCTGGACTAGCGGGGATGATACGCAGTATTTT.

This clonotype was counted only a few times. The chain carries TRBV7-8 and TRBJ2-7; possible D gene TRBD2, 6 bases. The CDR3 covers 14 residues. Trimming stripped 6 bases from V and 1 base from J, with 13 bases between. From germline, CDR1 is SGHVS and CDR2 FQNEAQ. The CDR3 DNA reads TGTGCCAGCAGACATGGGGGGTTATCCTACGAGCAGTACTTC. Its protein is CASRHGGLSYEQYF.

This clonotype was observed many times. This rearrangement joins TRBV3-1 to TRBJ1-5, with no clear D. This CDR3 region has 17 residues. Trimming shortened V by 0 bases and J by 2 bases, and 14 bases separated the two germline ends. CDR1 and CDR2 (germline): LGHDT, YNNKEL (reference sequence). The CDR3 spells CASSQDPGSSGNQPQHF. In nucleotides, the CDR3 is TGTGCCAGCAGCCAAGATCCCGGGAGTTCGGGCAATCAGCCCCAGCATTTT.

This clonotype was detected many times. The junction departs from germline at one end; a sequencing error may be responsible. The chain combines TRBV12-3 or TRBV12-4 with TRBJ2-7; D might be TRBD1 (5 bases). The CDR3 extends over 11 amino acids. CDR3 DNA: TGTGCCAGCAGCCGTAGACAGAACTTACGTTTC. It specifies CASSRRQNLRF.

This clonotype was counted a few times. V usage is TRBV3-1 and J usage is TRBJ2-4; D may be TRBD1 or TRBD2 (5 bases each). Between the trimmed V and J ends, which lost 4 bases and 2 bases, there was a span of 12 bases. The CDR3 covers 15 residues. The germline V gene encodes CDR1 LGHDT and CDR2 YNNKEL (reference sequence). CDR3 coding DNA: TGTGCCAGCAGCCTTATGGGGGTTTCCAAAAACATTCAGTACTTC. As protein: CASSLMGVSKNIQYF.

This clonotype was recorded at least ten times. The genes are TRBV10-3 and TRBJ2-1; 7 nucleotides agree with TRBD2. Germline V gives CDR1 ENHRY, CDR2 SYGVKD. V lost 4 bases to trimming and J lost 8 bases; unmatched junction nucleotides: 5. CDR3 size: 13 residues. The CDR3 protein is CAISGRLADEQFF. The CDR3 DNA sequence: TGTGCCATCAGTGGGAGACTAGCTGATGAGCAGTTCTTC.

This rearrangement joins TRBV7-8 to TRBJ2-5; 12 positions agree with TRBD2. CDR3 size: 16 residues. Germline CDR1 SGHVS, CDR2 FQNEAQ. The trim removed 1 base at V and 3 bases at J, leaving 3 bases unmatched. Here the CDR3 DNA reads TGTGCCAGCAGCTTAGGGACTAGCGGGGCAAAAGAGACCCAGTACTTC. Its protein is CASSLGTSGAKETQYF.

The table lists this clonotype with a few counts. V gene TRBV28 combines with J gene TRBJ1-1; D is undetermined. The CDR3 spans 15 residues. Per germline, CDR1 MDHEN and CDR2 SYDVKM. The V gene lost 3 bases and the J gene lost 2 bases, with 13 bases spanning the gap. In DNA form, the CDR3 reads TGTGCCAGCAGTTTCTCCCCCTCCGGAAACACTGAAGCTTTCTTT. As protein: CASSFSPSGNTEAFF.